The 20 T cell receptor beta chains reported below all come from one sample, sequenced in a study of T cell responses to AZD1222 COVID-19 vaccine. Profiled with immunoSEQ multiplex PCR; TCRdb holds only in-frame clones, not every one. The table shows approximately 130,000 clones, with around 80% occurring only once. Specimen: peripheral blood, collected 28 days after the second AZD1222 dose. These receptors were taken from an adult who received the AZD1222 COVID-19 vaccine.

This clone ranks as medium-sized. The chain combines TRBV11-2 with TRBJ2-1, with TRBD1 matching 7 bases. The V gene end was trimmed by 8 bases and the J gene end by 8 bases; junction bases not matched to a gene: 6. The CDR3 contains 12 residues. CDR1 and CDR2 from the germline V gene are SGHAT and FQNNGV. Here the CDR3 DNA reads TGTGCCAGCCGTCAACAGGGGTATGAGCAGTTCTTC. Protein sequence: CASRQQGYEQFF.

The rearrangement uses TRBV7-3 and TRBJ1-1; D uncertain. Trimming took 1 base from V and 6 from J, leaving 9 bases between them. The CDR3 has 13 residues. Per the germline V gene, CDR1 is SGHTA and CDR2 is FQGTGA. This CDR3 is CASSLMESSEAFF. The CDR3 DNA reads TGTGCCAGCAGCTTAATGGAAAGTTCTGAAGCTTTCTTT.

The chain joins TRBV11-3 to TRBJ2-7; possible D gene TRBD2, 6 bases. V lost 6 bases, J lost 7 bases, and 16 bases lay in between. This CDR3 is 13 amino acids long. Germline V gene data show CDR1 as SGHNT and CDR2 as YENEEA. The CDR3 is CASSLPPGTEQYF. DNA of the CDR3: TGTGCCAGCAGTCTCCCCCCAGGGACTGAGCAGTACTTC.

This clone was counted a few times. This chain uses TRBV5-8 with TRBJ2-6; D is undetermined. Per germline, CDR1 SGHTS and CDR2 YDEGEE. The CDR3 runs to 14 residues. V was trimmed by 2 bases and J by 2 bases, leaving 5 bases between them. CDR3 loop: CASSFDAGANVLTF. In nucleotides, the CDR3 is TGTGCCAGCAGCTTTGATGCTGGGGCCAACGTCCTGACTTTC.

CDR3 coding DNA: TGCGCCAGCAACCGGGGCCAGGGTGAGACCCAGTACTTC. Translation: CASNRGQGETQYF. This chain joins TRBV5-1 and TRBJ2-5; perhaps D is TRBD1 or TRBD2 (5 bases each). This CDR3 has 13 residues. Germline-derived CDR1 and CDR2 are SGHRS and YFSETQ. The V end was cut by 6 bases, the J end by 5 bases, with 14 bases between.

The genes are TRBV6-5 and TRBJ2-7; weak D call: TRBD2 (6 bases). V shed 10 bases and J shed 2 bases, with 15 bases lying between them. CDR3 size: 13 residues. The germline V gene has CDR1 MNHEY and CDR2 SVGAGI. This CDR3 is CATLGGNPYEQYF. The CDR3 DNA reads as TGTGCCACCCTCGGAGGGAACCCCTACGAGCAGTACTTC.

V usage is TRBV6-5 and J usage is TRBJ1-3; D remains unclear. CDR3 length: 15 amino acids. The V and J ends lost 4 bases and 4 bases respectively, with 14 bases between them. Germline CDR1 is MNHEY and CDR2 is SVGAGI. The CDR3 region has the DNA TGTGCCAGCAGTTTGGCCCAATCAAGAGGAAACACCATATATTTT. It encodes CASSLAQSRGNTIYF.

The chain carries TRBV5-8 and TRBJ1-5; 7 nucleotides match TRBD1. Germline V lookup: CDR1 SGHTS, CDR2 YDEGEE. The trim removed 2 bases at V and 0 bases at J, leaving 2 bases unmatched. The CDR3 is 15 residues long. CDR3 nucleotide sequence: TGTGCCAGCAGCTTACAGGGGTATAGCAATCAGCCCCAGCATTTT. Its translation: CASSLQGYSNQPQHF.

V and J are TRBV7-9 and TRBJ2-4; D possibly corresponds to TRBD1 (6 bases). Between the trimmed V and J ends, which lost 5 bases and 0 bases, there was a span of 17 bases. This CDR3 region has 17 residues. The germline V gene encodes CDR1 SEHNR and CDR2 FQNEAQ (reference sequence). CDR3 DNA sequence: TGTGCCAGCAGCCGGCCACAGGGAGCTATAGCCAAAAACATTCAGTACTTC. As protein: CASSRPQGAIAKNIQYF. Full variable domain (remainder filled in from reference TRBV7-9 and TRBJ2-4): DTGVSQNPRHKITKRGQNVTFRCDPISEHNRLYWYRQTLGQGPEFLTYFQNEAQLEKSRLLSDRFSAERPKGSFSTLEIQRTEQGDSAMYLCASSRPQGAIAKNIQYFGAGTRLSVL.

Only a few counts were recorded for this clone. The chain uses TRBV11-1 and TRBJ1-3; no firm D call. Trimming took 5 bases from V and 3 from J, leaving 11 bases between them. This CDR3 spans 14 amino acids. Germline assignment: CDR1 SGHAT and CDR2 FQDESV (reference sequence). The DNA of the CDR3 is TGTGCCAGCAGCAGACGAGGGTATGGAAACACCATATATTTT. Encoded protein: CASSRRGYGNTIYF.

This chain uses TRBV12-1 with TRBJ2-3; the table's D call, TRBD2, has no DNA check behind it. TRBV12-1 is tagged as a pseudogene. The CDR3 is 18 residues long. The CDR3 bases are TGTGCCAGCAACTATTCCCTGCGGGGTTTAGCTAGCACAGATACGCAGTATTTT. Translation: CASNYSLRGLASTDTQYF.

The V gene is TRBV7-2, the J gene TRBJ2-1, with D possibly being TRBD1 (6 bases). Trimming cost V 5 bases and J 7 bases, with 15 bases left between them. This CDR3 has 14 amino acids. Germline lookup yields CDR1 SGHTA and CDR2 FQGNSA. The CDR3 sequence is CASSLLDRPNEQFF. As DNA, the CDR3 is TGTGCCAGCAGCCTCCTAGACAGGCCTAATGAGCAGTTCTTC.

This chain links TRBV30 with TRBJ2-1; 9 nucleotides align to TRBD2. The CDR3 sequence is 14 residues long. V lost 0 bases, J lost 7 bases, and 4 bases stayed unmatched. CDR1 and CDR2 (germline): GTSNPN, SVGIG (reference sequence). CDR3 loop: CAWSVHAGGNEQFF. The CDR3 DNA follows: TGTGCCTGGAGTGTACACGCGGGGGGGAATGAGCAGTTCTTC.

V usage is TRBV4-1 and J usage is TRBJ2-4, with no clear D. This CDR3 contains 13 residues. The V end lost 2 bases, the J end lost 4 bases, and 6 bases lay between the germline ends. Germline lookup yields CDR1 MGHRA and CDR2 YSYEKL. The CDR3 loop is CASSQSAKNIQYF. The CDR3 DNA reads TGCGCCAGCAGCCAAAGTGCGAAAAACATTCAGTACTTC.

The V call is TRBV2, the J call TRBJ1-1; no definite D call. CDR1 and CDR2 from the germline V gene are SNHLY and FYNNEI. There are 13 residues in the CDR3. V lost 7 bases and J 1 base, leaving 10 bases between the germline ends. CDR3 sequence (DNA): TGTGCCAGCACTGGCACCCCGAACACTGAAGCTTTCTTT. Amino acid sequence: CASTGTPNTEAFF.

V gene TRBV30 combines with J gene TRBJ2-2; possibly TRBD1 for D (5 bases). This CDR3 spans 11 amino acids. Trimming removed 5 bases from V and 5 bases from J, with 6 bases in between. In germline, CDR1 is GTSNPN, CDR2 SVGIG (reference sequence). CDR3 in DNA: TGTGCCTGGGGACAAACCGGGGAGCTGTTTTTT. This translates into CAWGQTGELFF.

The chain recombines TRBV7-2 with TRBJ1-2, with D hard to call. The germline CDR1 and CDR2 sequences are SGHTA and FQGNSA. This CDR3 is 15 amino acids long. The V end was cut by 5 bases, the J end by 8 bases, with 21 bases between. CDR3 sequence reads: CASSHQPDGLVGYTF. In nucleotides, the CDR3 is TGTGCCAGCAGCCATCAACCGGACGGACTCGTCGGCTACACCTTC.

This CDR3 is CASSSGGTDTQYF. The CDR3 DNA sequence: TGTGCCAGCAGCTCCGGGGGCACAGATACGCAGTATTTT. The chain recombines TRBV7-8 with TRBJ2-3; TRBD2 might be the D (5 bases). The V gene's germline CDR1 is SGHVS and CDR2 FQNEAQ. Trimming took off 4 bases at V and 1 base at J, with 6 bases between the two ends. CDR3 length: 13 amino acids.

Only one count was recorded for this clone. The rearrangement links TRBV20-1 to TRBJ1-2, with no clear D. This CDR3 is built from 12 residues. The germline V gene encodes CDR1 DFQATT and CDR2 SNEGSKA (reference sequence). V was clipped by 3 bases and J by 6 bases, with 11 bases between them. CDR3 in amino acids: CSASSQEHGYTF. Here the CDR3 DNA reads TGCAGTGCTAGTAGCCAGGAGCATGGCTACACCTTC.

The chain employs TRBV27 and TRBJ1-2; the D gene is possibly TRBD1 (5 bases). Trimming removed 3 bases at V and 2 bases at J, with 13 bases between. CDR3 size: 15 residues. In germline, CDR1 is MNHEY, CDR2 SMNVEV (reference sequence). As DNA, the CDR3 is TGTGCCAGCAGTTTCTCGTGGGGCGCGAACTATGGCTACACCTTC. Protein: CASSFSWGANYGYTF.